Only one count was recorded for the clone carrying this T cell receptor (beta chain). What it binds is not known. The sample contains more than one DNA sequence encoding this CDR3. Produced via immunoSEQ multiplex PCR; TCRdb's table is partial and in-frame only. This sample has about 2.3 million clones; over 90% occur once, and the top ten carry 0.35% to 0.5%. The data belong to a study of shared clonotypes between healthy human individuals. Study findings and constraints: Shared clonotypes: 4.5% to 6.5% naive CD4, 3% to 3.5% naive CD8, roughly 2.4% memory CD4, 0.4% to 0.5% memory CD8. Researchers found naive subsets generally carried larger estimated richness than memory subsets.

Looked up from germline, CDR1 is SGDLS and CDR2 is YYNGEE. The ends were cut back, 0 bases at V and 1 base at J, with 3 bases in the middle. The CDR3 covers 13 residues. The sequence was obtained from a young man in good health. Some clones in this sample may be carry-over from other donors' samples. This chain joins TRBV9 and TRBJ2-3; no clear D. What was sequenced was naive CD4+ T cells from PBMCs. Regarding subset: CD45RA+ positively selected. In nucleotides, the CDR3 is TGTGCCAGCAGCGTAGTCGGCACAGATACGCAGTATTTT. Residues: CASSVVGTDTQYF.